This T cell receptor (beta chain) was retrieved from a study of T cell repertoires in cytomegalovirus infection. One entry per CDR3 protein, called by TCRdb with MiXCR from the reads. The repertoire holds roughly 200,000 distinct CDR3 sequences, with 17% as singletons. The junction had 4 bases not matched to a gene; V was cut back by 4 bases and J by 7 bases. Per the germline V gene, CDR1 is SGHDT and CDR2 is YYEEEE. The CDR3 is 14 residues long. Material for sequencing was CD8+ T cells from PBMCs. This sequence joins TRBV5-6 and TRBJ1-6, with 8 bases fitting TRBD1. The source of this sequence is a human donor in good health (CMV status not recorded). Some clones in this sample may be carry-over from other donors' samples. The CDR3 DNA is TGTGCCAGCAGCCCGACAGGGGTAAATTCACCCCTCCACTTT. It translates to CASSPTGVNSPLHF.